The clone carrying this TCR beta chain appeared a single time. The V gene's germline CDR1 is SGDLS and CDR2 YYNGEE. Losses at the gene ends were 3 bases for V and 5 bases for J; bases not matched to a gene: 6. The CDR3 totals 15 residues. These data originate in a study of blood T cell repertoires in COVID-19. Study information: From T cells, B-cell-depleted T cells, or PBMCs came the material, which was cDNA or gDNA.

Profiled with immunoSEQ multiplex PCR; TCRdb holds only in-frame clones, not every one. The sample records some 400,000 clones, 90% being singletons. Sequencing was done on a sample of peripheral blood. V gene TRBV9 combines with J gene TRBJ1-4; 8 nucleotides agree with TRBD1. This clonotype originated in a man in his late teens or twenties with active or convalescent COVID-19. This chain's CDR3 is CASSAGDRINEKLFF. As DNA, the CDR3 is TGTGCCAGCAGCGCGGGGGACAGGATAAATGAAAAACTGTTTTTT.